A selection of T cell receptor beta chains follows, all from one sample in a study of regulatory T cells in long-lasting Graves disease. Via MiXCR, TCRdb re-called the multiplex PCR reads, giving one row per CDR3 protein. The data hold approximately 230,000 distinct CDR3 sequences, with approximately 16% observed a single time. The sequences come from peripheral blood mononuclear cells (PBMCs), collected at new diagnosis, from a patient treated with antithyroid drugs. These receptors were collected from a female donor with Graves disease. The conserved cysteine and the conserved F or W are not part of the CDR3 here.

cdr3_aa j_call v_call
ASSFGTRSYEQY TRBJ2-7 TRBV6-2/TRBV6-3
ASSLGGLAGIEQF TRBJ2-1 TRBV12-3/TRBV12-4
SSSRGPSYNEQF TRBJ2-1 TRBV20-1
ASSRTGGPTSGNTIY TRBJ1-3 TRBV7-8
ASSLSGEISYT TRBJ1-2 TRBV27
ASSRRQPSINSPLH TRBJ1-6 TRBV3-1
ASSVGDEKLF TRBJ1-4 TRBV2
ASSLARVAGGGQY TRBJ2-7 TRBV7-2
ASSPRRGQGFSGNTIY TRBJ1-3 TRBV18
ASSRQRRDSYEQY TRBJ2-7 TRBV3-1